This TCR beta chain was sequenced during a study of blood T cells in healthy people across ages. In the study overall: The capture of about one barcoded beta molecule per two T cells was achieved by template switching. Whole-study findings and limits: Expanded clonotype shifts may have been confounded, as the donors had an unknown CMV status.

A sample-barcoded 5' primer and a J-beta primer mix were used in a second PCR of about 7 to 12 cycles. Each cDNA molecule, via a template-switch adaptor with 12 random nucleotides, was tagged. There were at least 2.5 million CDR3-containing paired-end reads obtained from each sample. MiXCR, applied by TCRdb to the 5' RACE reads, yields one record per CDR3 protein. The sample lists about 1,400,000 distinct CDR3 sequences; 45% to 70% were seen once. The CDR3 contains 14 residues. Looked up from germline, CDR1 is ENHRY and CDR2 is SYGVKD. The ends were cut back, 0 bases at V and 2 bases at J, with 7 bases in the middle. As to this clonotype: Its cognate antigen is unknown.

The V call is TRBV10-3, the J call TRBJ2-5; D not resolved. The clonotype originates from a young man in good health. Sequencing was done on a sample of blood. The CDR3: CAISESAQQETQYF. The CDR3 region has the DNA TGTGCCATCAGTGAGTCTGCGCAACAAGAGACCCAGTACTTC.